Each of the 6 T cell receptor beta chains below was sequenced from the same sample in a study of Graves' ophthalmopathy and Graves' hyperthyroidism. The TCR beta CDR3 regions underwent amplification from RNA transcripts. Second-round multiplex PCR came after first-round RT-PCR with HTBI primers. TCRdb re-analysed the multiplex PCR reads in MiXCR, keeping a single row per CDR3 protein. The repertoire consists of 650,000 to 900,000 distinct CDR3 sequences, with 35% to 50% occurring once and the leading ten covering less than 55%. The sequenced sample consisted of peripheral blood. Receptors originate from an adult man with Graves' ophthalmopathy.

The chain combines TRBV2 with TRBJ1-2, with TRBD1 matching 10 bases. V gave up 7 bases and J gave up 3 bases; unmatched junction bases: 5. Germline CDR1 SNHLY, CDR2 FYNNEI. This CDR3 contains 14 residues. CDR3 region: CASNGDRGDYGYTF. The CDR3 DNA is TGTGCCAGCAACGGGGACAGGGGAGACTATGGCTACACCTTC.

This clonotype was detected many times. The gene calls are TRBV7-9 and TRBJ1-5, with D perhaps matching TRBD1 (6 bases). Germline values: CDR1 SEHNR, CDR2 FQNEAQ (reference sequence). The CDR3 loop spans 12 amino acids. The V gene lost 5 bases and the J gene lost 10 bases, with 12 bases spanning the gap. CDR3 DNA sequence: TGTGCCAGCAGCCAAACGGGACATCCCCAGCATTTT. Translation gives CASSQTGHPQHF. The whole variable domain, filled in from reference TRBV7-9 and TRBJ1-5, reads DTGVSQNPRHKITKRGQNVTFRCDPISEHNRLYWYRQTLGQGPEFLTYFQNEAQLEKSRLLSDRFSAERPKGSFSTLEIQRTEQGDSAMYLCASSQTGHPQHFGDGTRLSIL.

As to this clonotype: This may be a read error: a much more frequent sequence differs by one nucleotide. Because the CDR3 is missing its conserved closing phenylalanine or tryptophan, this is likely a read error. This chain connects TRBV7-9 to TRBJ1-1; D not certain. The V gene's germline CDR1 is SEHNR and CDR2 FQNEAQ (reference sequence). CDR3 size: 12 residues. Between the trimmed V and J ends, which lost 7 bases and 2 bases, there was a span of 8 bases. CDR3 sequence: CASIRSNTEAFS. The DNA of the CDR3 is TGTGCCAGCATAAGGAGTAACACTGAAGCTTTCTCT.

Many counts were recorded for this clonotype. This chain joins TRBV6-6 and TRBJ2-5; the D gene is possibly TRBD2 (5 bases). Trimming stripped 6 bases from V and 6 bases from J, with 14 bases between. CDR1 and CDR2 (germline): MNHNY, SVGAGI (reference sequence). The CDR3 spans 13 residues. The CDR3 DNA reads as TGTGCCAGCAGCCCACCCGGGGAGAAGACCCAGTACTTC. This encodes CASSPPGEKTQYF.

This clonotype was counted ten times or more. The rearrangement links TRBV7-9 to TRBJ1-5; a possible D gene is TRBD1 (6 bases). Germline V gene lookup returns CDR1 SEHNR and CDR2 FQNEAQ (reference sequence). V was shortened by 1 base and J by 0 bases, with 16 bases between the two germline ends. This CDR3 region has 18 residues. CDR3 region: CASSLGWGAGDSNQPQHF. The CDR3 bases are TGTGCCAGCAGCTTAGGATGGGGGGCAGGGGATAGCAATCAGCCCCAGCATTTT.

This clonotype occurred a few times. The J gene is TRBJ2-2, the V gene TRBV19; D gene uncertain. Trimming took 3 bases from V and 4 from J, leaving 9 bases between them. The CDR3 has 14 amino acids. Germline CDR1 and CDR2: LNHDA and SQIVND (reference sequence). The CDR3 bases are TGTGCCAGTAGTATGTCACAGACCACCGGGGAGCTGTTTTTT. Its translation is CASSMSQTTGELFF.